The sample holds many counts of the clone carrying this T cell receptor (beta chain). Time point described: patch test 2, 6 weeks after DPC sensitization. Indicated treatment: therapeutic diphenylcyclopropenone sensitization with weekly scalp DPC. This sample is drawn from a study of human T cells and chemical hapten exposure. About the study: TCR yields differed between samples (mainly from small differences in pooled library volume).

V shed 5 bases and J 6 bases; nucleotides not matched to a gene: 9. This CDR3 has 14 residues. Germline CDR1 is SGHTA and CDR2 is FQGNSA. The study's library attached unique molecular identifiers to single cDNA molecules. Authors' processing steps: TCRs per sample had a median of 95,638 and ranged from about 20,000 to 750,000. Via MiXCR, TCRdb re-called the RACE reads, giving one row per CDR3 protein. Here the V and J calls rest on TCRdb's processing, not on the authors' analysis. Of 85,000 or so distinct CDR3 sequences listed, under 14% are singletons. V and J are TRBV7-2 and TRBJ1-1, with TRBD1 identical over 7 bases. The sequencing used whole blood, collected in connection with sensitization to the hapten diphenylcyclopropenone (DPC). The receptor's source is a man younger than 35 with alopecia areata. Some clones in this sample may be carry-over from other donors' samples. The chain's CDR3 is CASSLKEGAAEAFF. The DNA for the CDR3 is TGTGCCAGCAGCCTCAAAGAGGGGGCCGCTGAAGCTTTCTTT.